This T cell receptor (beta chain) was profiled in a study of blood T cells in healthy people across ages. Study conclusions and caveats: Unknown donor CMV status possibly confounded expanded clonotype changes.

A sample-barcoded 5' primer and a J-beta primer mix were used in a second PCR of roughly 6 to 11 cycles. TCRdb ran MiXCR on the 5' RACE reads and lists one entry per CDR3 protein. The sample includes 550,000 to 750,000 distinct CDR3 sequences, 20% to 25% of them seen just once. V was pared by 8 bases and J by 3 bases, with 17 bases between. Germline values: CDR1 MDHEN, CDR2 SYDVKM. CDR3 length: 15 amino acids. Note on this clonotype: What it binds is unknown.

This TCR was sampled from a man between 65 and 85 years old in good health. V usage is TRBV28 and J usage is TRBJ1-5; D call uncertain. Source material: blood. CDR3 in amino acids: CASLGRPNSNQPQHF. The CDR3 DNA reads TGTGCCAGCCTCGGCAGACCCAATTCCAATCAGCCCCAGCATTTT.